A single T cell receptor (beta chain) is shown here with its context. Its antigen is not known. The data derive from a study of OX40 agonist ivuxolimab in advanced cancers. Overall study: Those treated in dose escalation had hepatocellular carcinoma, melanoma, renal cell cancer or head and neck cancer. Partial responses were achieved by three patients, one with hepatocellular carcinoma and two with cutaneous melanoma.

TCRdb keeps only in-frame clones here, not all; method: immunoSEQ multiplex PCR. In the table there are about 18,000 clones, around 82% of which are singletons. Points from the study as a whole: Both CD4+ and CD8+ T cell populations in blood had undergone clonal expansion by week 6 at 0.1 to 3.0 mg/kg. Low clonal expansion, among the lowest seen, marked partial responders at 0.1-3.0 mg/kg.

Trimming stripped 2 bases from V and 4 bases from J, with 12 bases between. This CDR3 comprises 14 residues. Looked up from germline, CDR1 is MDHEN and CDR2 is SYDVKM. The clonotype was recovered from an adult with an advanced solid tumor such as melanoma, head and neck, liver or kidney cancer. This chain joins TRBV28 and TRBJ2-7; TRBD1 is a possible D gene (6 bases). The sequencing used CD4+ or CD8+ T cells sorted from blood, collected in a trial of the OX40 agonist ivuxolimab. The CDR3 region is CASSLAGRGYEQYF. The CDR3 DNA is TGTGCCAGCAGTTTAGCTGGCAGGGGTTACGAGCAGTACTTC.